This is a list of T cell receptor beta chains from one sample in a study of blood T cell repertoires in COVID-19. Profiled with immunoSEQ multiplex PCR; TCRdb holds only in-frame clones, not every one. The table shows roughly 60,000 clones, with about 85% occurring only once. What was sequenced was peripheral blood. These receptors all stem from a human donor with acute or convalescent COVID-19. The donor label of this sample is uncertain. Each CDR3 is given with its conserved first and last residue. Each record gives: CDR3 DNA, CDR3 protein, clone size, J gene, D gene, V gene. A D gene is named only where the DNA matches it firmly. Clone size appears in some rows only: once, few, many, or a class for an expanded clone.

cdr3_nt: TGTGCCAGTAGCAAGGGGACAGGGGGCCGACCCCTCCACTTT
cdr3_aa: CASSKGTGGRPLHF
clone_size: -
j_call: TRBJ1-6
d_call: TRBD1
v_call: TRBV19

cdr3_nt: TGTGCCAGTAGTATCCGACAGGGTTTTTATGGCTACACCTTC
cdr3_aa: CASSIRQGFYGYTF
clone_size: -
j_call: TRBJ1-2
d_call: TRBD1
v_call: TRBV19

cdr3_nt: TGCGCCAGCAGTGAGTCGATAGGGGTTGGAGGGGCCAACGTCCTGACTTTC
cdr3_aa: CASSESIGVGGANVLTF
clone_size: -
j_call: TRBJ2-6
d_call: -
v_call: TRBV10-2

cdr3_nt: TGTGCCAGCAGCCGGGCAGGGATCGGCGGGGAGCTGTTTTTT
cdr3_aa: CASSRAGIGGELFF
clone_size: -
j_call: TRBJ2-2
d_call: -
v_call: TRBV3-1/TRBV3-2

cdr3_nt: TGTGCCAGCAGCTTAGCTTCGGGACAGGGCACTTCACCCCTCCACTTT
cdr3_aa: CASSLASGQGTSPLHF
clone_size: -
j_call: TRBJ1-6
d_call: TRBD1
v_call: TRBV7-9

cdr3_nt: TGTGCCAGCTACCGCGGGGGTCCTTATGGCTACACCTTC
cdr3_aa: CASYRGGPYGYTF
clone_size: -
j_call: TRBJ1-2
d_call: -
v_call: TRBV28

cdr3_nt: TGTGCCAGCAGCTCCCGCGACAGGGTCAATGAGCAGTTCTTC
cdr3_aa: CASSSRDRVNEQFF
clone_size: -
j_call: TRBJ2-1
d_call: TRBD1
v_call: TRBV3-1/TRBV3-2

cdr3_nt: TGCGCCAGCAGCGGTAGCGGGGGAACAGATACGCAGTATTTT
cdr3_aa: CASSGSGGTDTQYF
clone_size: -
j_call: TRBJ2-3
d_call: TRBD2
v_call: TRBV5-1

cdr3_nt: TGTGCCAGCAGCGTCTGGCAGGGGGGAGAAAAACTGTTTTTT
cdr3_aa: CASSVWQGGEKLFF
clone_size: -
j_call: TRBJ1-4
d_call: TRBD1
v_call: TRBV6-5

cdr3_nt: TGTGCCAGCAGCTTGAGGGGGAAAAATGTCGAGCAGTACTTC
cdr3_aa: CASSLRGKNVEQYF
clone_size: -
j_call: TRBJ2-7
d_call: -
v_call: TRBV11-3

cdr3_nt: TGCGCCAGCAGTCAATCGAGTGGGCAGGAAAAGGGCTACACCTTC
cdr3_aa: CASSQSSGQEKGYTF
clone_size: -
j_call: TRBJ1-2
d_call: -
v_call: TRBV23-1

cdr3_nt: TGTGCCAGCAGCCGGGACAGCTCCTACAATGAGCAGTTCTTC
cdr3_aa: CASSRDSSYNEQFF
clone_size: once
j_call: TRBJ2-1
d_call: TRBD1
v_call: TRBV11-1

cdr3_nt: TGTGCCAGTTTAGACAGGGAGTGGGCCAACGTCCTGACTTTC
cdr3_aa: CASLDREWANVLTF
clone_size: once
j_call: TRBJ2-6
d_call: TRBD1
v_call: TRBV7-9

cdr3_nt: TGTGCCAGCACCCGGCGGGGGAGCTACGAGCAGTACTTC
cdr3_aa: CASTRRGSYEQYF
clone_size: -
j_call: TRBJ2-7
d_call: TRBD2
v_call: TRBV3-1/TRBV3-2

cdr3_nt: TGTGCCAGCAGCTCCGAGGTAGCGGGGGGATTCGAGGGGAAAAACATTCAGTACTTC
cdr3_aa: CASSSEVAGGFEGKNIQYF
clone_size: -
j_call: TRBJ2-4
d_call: TRBD2
v_call: TRBV3-1/TRBV3-2

cdr3_nt: TGTGCCAGCAGCACCCGCCCCCAGGGCGATGTCTATGGCTACACCTTC
cdr3_aa: CASSTRPQGDVYGYTF
clone_size: -
j_call: TRBJ1-2
d_call: -
v_call: TRBV13

cdr3_nt: TGTGCCAGTAGTTCATCTAACAGGGTCCCTCGCTATGGCTACACCTTC
cdr3_aa: CASSSSNRVPRYGYTF
clone_size: -
j_call: TRBJ1-2
d_call: -
v_call: TRBV19

cdr3_nt: TGTGCCAGCAGCCAAAGGAGGACGGGGAGGTTAGTCACCGGGGAGCTGTTTTTT
cdr3_aa: CASSQRRTGRLVTGELFF
clone_size: -
j_call: TRBJ2-2
d_call: -
v_call: TRBV5-6

cdr3_nt: TGTGCTAGTGGAGGACTAGCGGGAGCTTTTGGTGAGCAGTTCTTC
cdr3_aa: CASGGLAGAFGEQFF
clone_size: -
j_call: TRBJ2-1
d_call: TRBD2
v_call: TRBV12-5

cdr3_nt: TGCGCCAGCAGCTTGGGGGCCGCCCGTCCAGAGACCCAGTACTTC
cdr3_aa: CASSLGAARPETQYF
clone_size: -
j_call: TRBJ2-5
d_call: -
v_call: TRBV5-1

cdr3_nt: TGTGCCAGCACCCCAGGGACAGGGTCCTACGAGCAGTACTTC
cdr3_aa: CASTPGTGSYEQYF
clone_size: -
j_call: TRBJ2-7
d_call: TRBD1
v_call: TRBV28

cdr3_nt: TGTGCCAGTGTGGGCGACCCAGGGGAGACCCAGTACTTC
cdr3_aa: CASVGDPGETQYF
clone_size: -
j_call: TRBJ2-5
d_call: -
v_call: TRBV2

cdr3_nt: TGTGCCAGCATCCAAAACGGAGCCCCCGGGATGCAGTACTTC
cdr3_aa: CASIQNGAPGMQYF
clone_size: -
j_call: TRBJ2-7
d_call: -
v_call: TRBV28

cdr3_nt: TGTGCCTGGAGACTAGACGGTTCTATGAATGAGCAGTTCTTC
cdr3_aa: CAWRLDGSMNEQFF
clone_size: -
j_call: TRBJ2-1
d_call: -
v_call: TRBV30

cdr3_nt: TGTGCCAGTACTACCGGGACAGGGTTCGTCTCTGGAAACACCATATATTTT
cdr3_aa: CASTTGTGFVSGNTIYF
clone_size: -
j_call: TRBJ1-3
d_call: TRBD1
v_call: TRBV19

cdr3_nt: TGTGCCAGCAGTGAAGGAGGGCGCTCAAATCAGCCCCAGCATTTT
cdr3_aa: CASSEGGRSNQPQHF
clone_size: -
j_call: TRBJ1-5
d_call: -
v_call: TRBV6-1

cdr3_nt: TGTGCCAGCAGCCAAGAGAGGACTCGGGGCAATCAGCCCCAGCATTTT
cdr3_aa: CASSQERTRGNQPQHF
clone_size: -
j_call: TRBJ1-5
d_call: -
v_call: TRBV4-2

cdr3_nt: TGTGCCAGCAGTCCCCTAGCGGGAGGGACAGTCTTC
cdr3_aa: CASSPLAGGTVF
clone_size: -
j_call: TRBJ2-1
d_call: TRBD2
v_call: TRBV12-3/TRBV12-4

cdr3_nt: TGTGCCAGCAGCGGCCGGGTCAATACCTACGAGCAGTACTTC
cdr3_aa: CASSGRVNTYEQYF
clone_size: -
j_call: TRBJ2-7
d_call: -
v_call: TRBV9

cdr3_nt: TGTGCCAGCAGCGAAGTTACAGGGTTAACATCCTACAATGAGCAGTTCTTC
cdr3_aa: CASSEVTGLTSYNEQFF
clone_size: -
j_call: TRBJ2-1
d_call: -
v_call: TRBV13

cdr3_nt: TGTGCCAGCTCACCTGGTACAGGGAATCAGCCCCAGCATTTT
cdr3_aa: CASSPGTGNQPQHF
clone_size: -
j_call: TRBJ1-5
d_call: -
v_call: TRBV18

cdr3_nt: TGTGCCAGCAGCTATAGTACCGGGACCGGGGAGCTGTTTTTT
cdr3_aa: CASSYSTGTGELFF
clone_size: -
j_call: TRBJ2-2
d_call: -
v_call: TRBV7-2

cdr3_nt: TGTGCCAGCTCACCACCGTCAGGGGACAAAAACATTCAGTACTTC
cdr3_aa: CASSPPSGDKNIQYF
clone_size: -
j_call: TRBJ2-4
d_call: -
v_call: TRBV18

cdr3_nt: TGCGCCAGCAGTAGCGGGAGAACGAATGAGCAGTTCTTC
cdr3_aa: CASSSGRTNEQFF
clone_size: -
j_call: TRBJ2-1
d_call: TRBD2
v_call: TRBV10-1

cdr3_nt: TGTGCCAGCCCAGGGCGCGGGGGCCCGCCCTTCTTTATTTGGTACTTC
cdr3_aa: CASPGRGGPPFFIWYF
clone_size: -
j_call: TRBJ2-4
d_call: -
v_call: TRBV27

cdr3_nt: TGCAGCGTATCAGGGCTTGGGGCCAACGTCCTGACTTTC
cdr3_aa: CSVSGLGANVLTF
clone_size: -
j_call: TRBJ2-6
d_call: -
v_call: TRBV29-1

cdr3_nt: TGCGCCAGCAGCTTGGGGACTGAGGCCTACGAGCAGTACTTC
cdr3_aa: CASSLGTEAYEQYF
clone_size: -
j_call: TRBJ2-7
d_call: -
v_call: TRBV5-1

cdr3_nt: TGTGCCAGCAGCTCAGCCGGGACAGCGATAGCCAAAAACATTCAGTACTTC
cdr3_aa: CASSSAGTAIAKNIQYF
clone_size: -
j_call: TRBJ2-4
d_call: TRBD1
v_call: TRBV3-1/TRBV3-2

cdr3_nt: TGTGCCAGCAGCTCCGACCCAGGGCGAAATACCGGGGAGCTGTTTTTT
cdr3_aa: CASSSDPGRNTGELFF
clone_size: once
j_call: TRBJ2-2
d_call: -
v_call: TRBV7-3

cdr3_nt: TGTGCCAGGGGGGCAAGGGGAAGCAATCAGCCCCAGCATTTT
cdr3_aa: CARGARGSNQPQHF
clone_size: -
j_call: TRBJ1-5
d_call: -
v_call: TRBV28

cdr3_nt: TGCGCCAGCAGTGAGTCGAACCTAGCAGATACGCAGTATTTT
cdr3_aa: CASSESNLADTQYF
clone_size: -
j_call: TRBJ2-3
d_call: -
v_call: TRBV10-1

cdr3_nt: TGTGCCAGCAGCTTCACAGAGGGTATTAAGAATGAAAAACTGTTTTTT
cdr3_aa: CASSFTEGIKNEKLFF
clone_size: -
j_call: TRBJ1-4
d_call: -
v_call: TRBV11-2